In this sample, the clone carrying this TCR beta chain turned up a few times. The data stem from a study of T-cell reconstitution after alpha-beta-depleted transplantation in children. Unique molecular identifiers were incorporated into the prepared TCRbeta library. TCRdb itself ran the PCR reads through MiXCR, one entry per CDR3 protein. Here the sample spans about 600,000 distinct CDR3 sequences, over 9.5% being singletons. CDR1 is KGHSH and CDR2 is LQKENI in the germline V gene. The CDR3 consists of 15 residues. Trimming pared 7 bases from V and 8 bases from J, leaving 21 bases between. Sequences were derived from PBMCs from the stem cell graft donor, sampled from the stem cell graft. The receptor was derived from a human donor who donated a stem cell graft to a child with acute myeloid leukemia. The chain employs TRBV18 and TRBJ2-1; D may be TRBD2 (6 bases). CDR3 amino acids: CASYALRAGSDEQFF. The CDR3 DNA reads TGTGCCAGCTACGCTCTAAGGGCGGGAAGCGATGAGCAGTTCTTC.